These 26 T cell receptor beta chains share one sample of origin, sequenced in a study of T cell responses to AZD1222 COVID-19 vaccine. Produced via immunoSEQ multiplex PCR; TCRdb's table is partial and in-frame only. Here the sample spans about 100,000 clones, 88% being singletons. The sample here was peripheral blood, taken on day 0 of AZD1222 vaccination. The source is an adult in good health.

The V gene is TRBV6-5, the J gene TRBJ2-7, with 7 bases lining up with TRBD2. Per the germline V gene, CDR1 is MNHEY and CDR2 is SVGAGI. Unmatched junction bases numbered 9, after V lost 4 bases and J lost 9 bases. CDR3 length: 13 amino acids. The CDR3 spells CASSWTSGRRQYF. DNA of the CDR3: TGTGCCAGCAGTTGGACTAGTGGACGGAGGCAGTACTTC.

The CDR3: CASSIGTLDTEAFF. The CDR3 DNA is TGTGCCAGTAGTATCGGTACGCTGGACACTGAAGCTTTCTTT. The chain has TRBV19 and TRBJ1-1, with D unclear. Between the trimmed V and J ends, which lost 3 bases and 3 bases, there was a span of 11 bases. This CDR3 is 14 amino acids long. The germline gives CDR1 LNHDA, CDR2 SQIVND (reference sequence).

The chain carries TRBV4-1 and TRBJ1-1; the D is unclear. Germline CDR1 reads MGHRA; CDR2 reads YSYEKL. With 1 base removed from V and 3 bases from J, the gap between germline ends came to 15 bases. This CDR3 comprises 16 residues. The CDR3 DNA reads TGCGCCAGCAGCCAAGCCGGACTTAAACGGGACACTGAAGCTTTCTTT. As protein: CASSQAGLKRDTEAFF.

The V and J genes are TRBV6-5 and TRBJ2-7; a possible D gene is TRBD2 (6 bases). Trimming shortened V by 0 bases and J by 2 bases, and 11 bases separated the two germline ends. CDR3 size: 15 residues. Per germline, CDR1 MNHEY and CDR2 SVGAGI. This chain's CDR3 is CASSYSASAPYEQYF. In nucleotides, the CDR3 is TGTGCCAGCAGTTACTCAGCTAGCGCGCCCTACGAGCAGTACTTC.

This chain uses TRBV28 with TRBJ2-7, with D unclear. This CDR3 spans 12 amino acids. V lost 3 bases and J 2 bases, leaving 5 bases between the germline ends. The germline V gene has CDR1 MDHEN and CDR2 SYDVKM. The CDR3 DNA sequence: TGTGCCAGCAGTTTCCTAGCCTACGAGCAGTACTTC. Translated, it gives CASSFLAYEQYF. The full variable domain, its missing parts supplied by reference TRBV28 and TRBJ2-7, is DVKVTQSSRYLVKRTGEKVFLECVQDMDHENMFWYRQDPGLGLRLIYFSYDVKMKEKGDIPEGYSVSREKKERFSLILESASTNQTSMYLCASSFLAYEQYFGPGTRLTVT.

CDR3 protein: CASSVGSGRFRSSYEQYF. As DNA, the CDR3 is TGTGCCAGCAGTGTGGGTAGCGGGAGATTTAGGAGCTCCTACGAGCAGTACTTC. The rearrangement joins TRBV6-1 to TRBJ2-7; TRBD2 agrees at 9 bases. The V gene end was trimmed by 4 bases and the J gene end by 0 bases; junction bases not matched to a gene: 13. The CDR3 is 18 residues long. Germline V CDR1 and CDR2: MNHNS, SASEGT.

The rearrangement joins TRBV6-2 or TRBV6-3 to TRBJ2-7, with TRBD1 as a possible D gene (5 bases). Trimming left V 3 bases short and J 1 base short, with 10 bases between. Germline-derived CDR1 and CDR2 are MNHEY and SVGEGT. The CDR3 sequence is 14 residues long. The CDR3 nucleotides read TGTGCCAGCAGTTATTCACAGGAATCCTACGAGCAGTACTTC. Amino acids: CASSYSQESYEQYF.

The chain couples TRBV27 to TRBJ2-7; D is tentatively TRBD1 or TRBD2 (5 bases each). This CDR3 has 13 amino acids. The germline gives CDR1 MNHEY, CDR2 SMNVEV (reference sequence). V lost 6 bases to trimming and J lost 4 bases, with 13 bases between them. The CDR3 coding sequence is TGTGCCAGCAGCTTGGGGGATTTATACGAGCAGTACTTC. The encoded protein is CASSLGDLYEQYF.

The chain combines TRBV15 with TRBJ2-3; TRBD1 matches 7 bases. V was pared by 7 bases and J by 0 bases, with 4 bases of the junction left unmatched. The CDR3 is 14 residues long. CDR1 and CDR2 (germline): LNHNV, YYDKDF (reference sequence). The CDR3 sequence is CATKGTVSTDTQYF. CDR3 DNA: TGTGCCACCAAGGGGACAGTAAGCACAGATACGCAGTATTTT.

This chain joins TRBV4-3 and TRBJ1-1; no clear D gene. Trimming left V 0 bases short and J 4 bases short, with 12 bases between. Germline lookup yields CDR1 LGHNA and CDR2 YSLEER. The CDR3 loop spans 15 amino acids. CDR3 sequence (DNA): TGCGCCAGCAGCCAAGAAATGGGAGGTGCCACTGAAGCTTTCTTT. It codes for CASSQEMGGATEAFF.

The chain recombines TRBV7-2 with TRBJ2-2, with 9 bases fitting TRBD2. This CDR3 region has 17 residues. The V segment lost 2 bases and the J segment 0 bases; nucleotides outside the gene matches: 4. Per the germline V gene, CDR1 is SGHTA and CDR2 is FQGNSA. CDR3: CASSLRPSGANTGELFF. CDR3 nucleotides: TGTGCCAGCAGCTTACGTCCTAGCGGGGCGAACACCGGGGAGCTGTTTTTT. The full variable domain, with the rest looked up from reference TRBV7-2 and TRBJ2-2, is GAGVSQSPSNKVTEKGKDVELRCDPISGHTALYWYRQSLGQGLEFLIYFQGNSAPDKSGLPSDRFSAERTGGSVSTLTIQRTQQEDSAVYLCASSLRPSGANTGELFFGEGSRLTVL.

The rearrangement joins TRBV6-6 to TRBJ2-5; tentatively, D is TRBD1 or TRBD2 (7 bases each). The CDR3 loop spans 16 amino acids. CDR1 and CDR2 (germline): MNHNY, SVGAGI (reference sequence). Trimming left V 5 bases short and J 6 bases short, with 22 bases between. CDR3 loop: CASSRQGEGPQQTQYF. CDR3 in DNA: TGTGCCAGCAGTCGTCAGGGGGAGGGCCCCCAGCAGACCCAGTACTTC.

The chain joins TRBV4-3 to TRBJ2-7, with D tentatively TRBD1 (6 bases). This CDR3 comprises 16 residues. Trimming removed 8 bases at V and 5 bases at J, with 25 bases between. Per germline, CDR1 LGHNA and CDR2 YSLEER. The DNA for the CDR3 is TGCGCCAGCTCCCCCTTTATTACAGGGAGCGTGAACGAGCAGTACTTC. Encoded protein: CASSPFITGSVNEQYF.

The chain has TRBV10-3 and TRBJ2-5; no firm D call. Trimming took 0 bases from V and 3 from J, leaving 2 bases between them. The CDR3 loop spans 12 amino acids. The germline CDR1 and CDR2 sequences are ENHRY and SYGVKD. CDR3 sequence (DNA): TGTGCCATCAGTGAGTCGAAAGAGACCCAGTACTTC. Translation: CAISESKETQYF.

This clone was detected once. The chain couples TRBV5-5 to TRBJ1-1; 7 positions match TRBD1. Germline V gene sequence: CDR1 SGHKS, CDR2 YYEKEE (reference sequence). Germline trimming cut 3 bases from V and 7 bases from J; bases unmatched to any gene: 15. The CDR3 length is 16 residues. Written as DNA, the CDR3 is TGTGCCAGCAGCTCAAGTGGGACAGCTAAGGCCTATGAAGCTTTCTTT. It encodes CASSSSGTAKAYEAFF.

This sequence joins TRBV30 and TRBJ1-5, with TRBD1 as a possible D gene (5 bases). The V gene lost 2 bases and the J gene lost 4 bases, with 9 bases spanning the gap. The CDR3 runs to 13 residues. Germline CDR1 reads GTSNPN; CDR2 reads SVGIG (reference sequence). The CDR3, as DNA: TGTGCCTGGAGTCGTGGGACGAATCAGCCCCAGCATTTT. It encodes CAWSRGTNQPQHF.

The chain's CDR3 is CASSPPRPAADTQYF. The CDR3 coding sequence is TGTGCCAGCTCACCACCGAGGCCCGCTGCAGATACGCAGTATTTT. The chain is built from TRBV18 and TRBJ2-3; D unresolved. The CDR3 has 15 residues. The V gene lost 0 bases and the J gene lost 4 bases, with 11 bases spanning the gap. Per the germline V gene, CDR1 is KGHSH and CDR2 is LQKENI.

The chain employs TRBV5-6 and TRBJ2-6; 7 bases align to TRBD2. The CDR3 length is 18 residues. The V gene's germline CDR1 is SGHDT and CDR2 YYEEEE. V lost 1 base to trimming and J lost 2 bases; unmatched junction nucleotides: 9. The CDR3 is CASSLRGSGVAGANVLTF. CDR3 bases: TGTGCCAGCAGCTTGAGAGGGAGCGGGGTTGCTGGGGCCAACGTCCTGACTTTC.

This clone has only a few counts. The rearrangement links TRBV19 to TRBJ2-1; 9 bases map to TRBD2. The CDR3 loop spans 15 amino acids. Per germline, CDR1 LNHDA and CDR2 SQIVND (reference sequence). The ends lost 8 bases at V and 12 bases at J; junction bases unmatched: 17. CDR3 region: CASSPTGTSSQTQFF. As DNA, the CDR3 is TGTGCCAGTTCTCCTACCGGGACTAGCTCCCAAACGCAGTTCTTC.

This chain links TRBV10-3 with TRBJ2-3; perhaps TRBD2 as D (5 bases). Germline CDR1 and CDR2: ENHRY and SYGVKD. Trimming pared 4 bases from V and 6 bases from J, leaving 20 bases between. The length of the CDR3 is 16 residues. The CDR3 protein is CAISVEGMEVTDTQYF. In nucleotides, the CDR3 is TGTGCCATCAGTGTAGAGGGAATGGAGGTAACTGATACGCAGTATTTT.

The J gene is TRBJ1-1, the V gene TRBV2; possibly TRBD1 for D (5 bases). The V end lost 3 bases, the J end lost 5 bases, and 13 bases lay between the germline ends. Germline loops: CDR1 SNHLY, CDR2 FYNNEI. CDR3 length equals 14 residues. The CDR3 loop reads CASSERQGRTEAFF. CDR3 nucleotides: TGTGCCAGCAGTGAGCGGCAGGGAAGGACTGAAGCTTTCTTT.

CDR3 sequence reads: CASSRDSGGDQPQHF. CDR3 nucleotides: TGTGCCAGCAGCCGGGACTCGGGGGGGGATCAGCCCCAGCATTTT. The chain employs TRBV2 and TRBJ1-5, with a possible D match to TRBD1 (5 bases). CDR3 length: 15 amino acids. CDR1 and CDR2 (germline): SNHLY, FYNNEI. V lost 6 bases and J lost 5, with 17 bases in between.

The chain uses TRBV30 and TRBJ2-3; D is undetermined. Trimming stripped 0 bases from V and 2 bases from J, with 18 bases between. The CDR3 has 17 amino acids. The germline V gene encodes CDR1 GTSNPN and CDR2 SVGIG (reference sequence). CDR3 sequence reads: CAWSVGFGGGFTDTQYF. In DNA form, the CDR3 reads TGTGCCTGGAGTGTAGGATTTGGCGGCGGTTTCACAGATACGCAGTATTTT.

Only one count was recorded for this clone. The chain joins TRBV9 to TRBJ1-6; 7 nucleotides line up with TRBD1. The germline V gene encodes CDR1 SGDLS and CDR2 YYNGEE. V gave up 4 bases and J gave up 9 bases; unmatched junction bases: 10. The CDR3 covers 15 residues. CDR3 DNA sequence: TGTGCCAGCAGCTCACAGGGGAGGTTCGGTTCACCCCTCCACTTT. Residues: CASSSQGRFGSPLHF. The full variable domain, rest sourced from reference TRBV9 and TRBJ1-6, is DSGVTQTPKHLITATGQRVTLRCSPRSGDLSVYWYQQSLDQGLQFLIQYYNGEERAKGNILERFSAQQFPDLHSELNLSSLELGDSALYFCASSSQGRFGSPLHFGNGTRLTVT.

CDR3 amino acids: CASSVRLGNNEQFF. The DNA of the CDR3 is TGTGCCAGCAGTGTGAGACTAGGCAACAATGAGCAGTTCTTC. The chain joins TRBV27 to TRBJ2-1; a weak D match, TRBD2 (6 bases). V lost 5 bases, J lost 5 bases, and 13 bases lay in between. Germline CDR1 and CDR2: MNHEY and SMNVEV (reference sequence). The CDR3 runs 14 residues.

The J gene is TRBJ2-7, the V gene TRBV28; no clear D. Between the trimmed V and J ends, which lost 2 bases and 5 bases, there was a span of 7 bases. The CDR3 loop spans 12 amino acids. In germline, CDR1 is MDHEN, CDR2 SYDVKM. CDR3 nucleotides: TGTGCCAGCAGTTTAAAATCCCACGAGCAGTACTTC. Its translation is CASSLKSHEQYF.